This T cell receptor beta chain was retrieved from a study of metastatic and nonmetastatic thyroid tumors. About the study: From malignant and benign thyroid patients, repertoires in blood and in tumor or nodule tissue were compared.

From germline, CDR1 is LNHDA and CDR2 SQIVND (reference sequence). The length of the CDR3 is 16 residues. The entire patient cohort was treatment-naive prior to thyroid surgery. This clone came up a few times. Its antigen is still unknown. Study-level results: Reports indicated that malignant thyroid tumors showed significantly higher TCR beta diversity than benign nodules did, in blood and tumor.

Per the original methods: Clinicopathological groups differed in CDR3, with these differences serving to build a distant-metastasis classifier for papillary thyroid cancer. TCRdb ran MiXCR on the PCR reads. It is TCRdb's table, rather than the study itself, that gives the V and J calls and clone size. The table records 25,000 to 35,000 clones, about 4.1% of them present only once. The clonotype comes from a female donor with papillary thyroid cancer or a benign thyroid nodule (not recorded which). Some clones in this sample may be carry-over from other donors' samples. The rearrangement links TRBV19 to TRBJ2-3; D may be TRBD2 (7 bases). Sequencing was performed on blood. CDR3 in amino acids: CASPPKRGGYTDTQYF. The CDR3, as DNA: TGTGCTAGCCCTCCAAAGAGGGGGGGATACACAGATACGCAGTATTTT.